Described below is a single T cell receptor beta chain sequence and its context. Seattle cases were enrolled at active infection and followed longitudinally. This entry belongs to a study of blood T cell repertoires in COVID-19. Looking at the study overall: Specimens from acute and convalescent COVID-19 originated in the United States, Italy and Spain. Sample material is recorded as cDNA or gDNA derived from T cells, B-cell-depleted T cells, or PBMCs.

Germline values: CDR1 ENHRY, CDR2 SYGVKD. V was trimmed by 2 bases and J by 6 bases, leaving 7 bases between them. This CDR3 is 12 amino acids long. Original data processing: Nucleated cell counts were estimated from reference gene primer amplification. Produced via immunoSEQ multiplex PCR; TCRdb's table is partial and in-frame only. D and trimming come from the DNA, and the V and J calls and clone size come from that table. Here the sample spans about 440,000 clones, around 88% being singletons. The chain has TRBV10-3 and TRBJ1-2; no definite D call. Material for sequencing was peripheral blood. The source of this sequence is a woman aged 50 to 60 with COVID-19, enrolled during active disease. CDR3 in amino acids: CAISEVLNGYTF. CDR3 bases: TGTGCCATCAGTGAGGTACTGAATGGCTACACCTTC.